The TCR beta chain under discussion was sequenced for a study of Tregs in tolerant kidney transplant recipients. Study-level findings and limits: Some patients' samples used different primers over time, so nucleotide sequences weren't comparable.

Mixed chimerism was transient after nonmyeloablative marrow transplants from related graft donors. J lost 3 bases, V lost 2 bases, and 22 bases had no gene match. The germline CDR1 and CDR2 sequences are SGHRS and YFSETQ. The CDR3 spans 21 residues. This clone was recorded once. Its specificity is not known. The repertoire was sequenced with immunoSEQ multiplex PCR; TCRdb's copy has only in-frame clones and lacks some. The sample holds about 81,000 clones, roughly nine tenths seen once. The V call is TRBV5-1, the J call TRBJ2-1; TRBD2 agrees at 8 bases. The TCR comes from a human patient who received a combined kidney and bone marrow transplant. Part of the T cell pool may stem from the graft donor. This sample comprised CD4+ T cells from blood (PBMCs), obtained 24 months after the transplant. The CDR3 here is CASSFSLGLAGTLGSYNEQFF. In DNA form, the CDR3 reads TGCGCCAGCAGCTTCTCTCTTGGGCTAGCGGGTACATTAGGAAGCTACAATGAGCAGTTCTTC.